Listed here is a single TCR beta chain. This entry belongs to a study of cytomegalovirus exposure and HLA in healthy donors. 60 Vbeta and 13 Jbeta primers were used in PCR. The repertoire was sequenced with immunoSEQ multiplex PCR; TCRdb's copy has only in-frame clones and lacks some. The repertoire holds some 110,000 clones, with around 84% as singletons. Sequencing was performed on PBMCs. The origin of this receptor is a man under 40 in good health and CMV-seropositive.

The CDR3 sequence is CAWGTANNQPQHF. The DNA for the CDR3 is TGTGCCTGGGGGACAGCTAATAATCAGCCCCAGCATTTT. V is TRBV30 and J is TRBJ1-5, with 7 bases matching TRBD1. CDR1 is GTSNPN, CDR2 SVGIG, per germline (reference sequence). V was pared by 5 bases and J by 4 bases, with 5 bases of the junction left unmatched. The length of the CDR3 is 13 residues.